One sample yielded the 16 T cell receptor beta chains listed below, sequenced in a study of T cell clusters in autoimmune cytopenias. TRB amplification used around 0.25 ug of peripheral blood genomic DNA. TRB was amplified by touch-down multiplex PCR, primer pools A and B combined. TCRdb derives one entry per CDR3 protein from the multiplex PCR reads, leaving out DNA. Listed are about 10,000 distinct CDR3 sequences; approximately 9.2% falls within the top ten. Sequenced input: peripheral blood. Every receptor here comes from a human donor with an autoimmune cytopenia or autoimmune hepatitis (not recorded which).

The CDR3 is CSARDRGWNTQYF. This chain joins TRBV20-1 and TRBJ2-3; lacking DNA, the TRBD1 call made by TCRdb goes unchecked. In germline, CDR1 is DFQATT, CDR2 SNEGSKA (reference sequence). The CDR3 extends over 13 amino acids.

The chain has TRBV28 and TRBJ1-6; the D call of TRBD1 rests on TCRdb alone, since no DNA is present to check it. Germline V gene data show CDR1 as MDHEN and CDR2 as SYDVKM. CDR3 length: 15 residues. Here the CDR3 reads CASSLSTGGGSPLHF.

This clonotype is identified as medium-sized from frequency. The V gene is TRBV19, the J gene TRBJ2-5. This CDR3 is 11 amino acids long. Per the germline V gene, CDR1 is LNHDA and CDR2 is SQIVND (reference sequence). This CDR3 is CASSLEETQYF. The full variable domain, its missing parts supplied by reference TRBV19 and TRBJ2-5, is DGGITQSPKYLFRKEGQNVTLSCEQNLNHDAMYWYRQDPGQGLRLIYYSQIVNDFQKGDIAEGYSVSREKKESFPLTVTSAQKNPTAFYLCASSLEETQYFGPGTRLLVL.

This clonotype is deemed medium-sized by its frequency. The CDR3 region is CASSSSQGATGELFF. The gene calls are TRBV6-6 and TRBJ2-2; as DNA is missing, the TRBD1 call by TCRdb cannot be tested. The CDR3 totals 15 residues. Germline values: CDR1 MNHNY, CDR2 SVGAGI (reference sequence).

This clonotype ranks as medium-sized in terms of frequency. The rearrangement uses TRBV27 and TRBJ2-3; TCRdb names TRBD2, which stays unverified in the absence of DNA. CDR1 is MNHEY and CDR2 is SMNVEV in the germline V gene (reference sequence). This CDR3 has 17 residues. This CDR3 is CASSFEAGGLNTDTQYF.

The V and J genes are TRBV29-1 and TRBJ1-5. Germline V gives CDR1 SQVTM, CDR2 ANQGSEA. CDR3 length: 13 amino acids. CDR3 amino acids: CSFSGGANQPQHF.

By frequency, this clonotype registers medium-sized. This chain connects TRBV6-6 to TRBJ2-7. CDR1 and CDR2 (germline): MNHNY, SVGAGI (reference sequence). This CDR3 contains 14 residues. The chain's CDR3 is CASSWTDRNYEQYF.

CDR3 protein: CASSLGLRDRGKNIQYF. V and J are TRBV12-3 or TRBV12-4 and TRBJ2-4; the TRBD1 assignment by TCRdb is unverifiable without DNA. The CDR3 extends over 17 amino acids.

By frequency, this clonotype registers medium-sized. The J gene is TRBJ2-3, the V gene TRBV6-5; TCRdb designates TRBD1, a call that cannot be tested without DNA. CDR3 length: 13 residues. CDR1 is MNHEY, CDR2 SVGAGI, per germline. This CDR3 is CASSYLRGDTQYF.

This rearrangement joins TRBV21-1 to TRBJ1-6; TCRdb's D call, TRBD1, is unchecked because there is no DNA. TRBV21-1 is classified as a pseudogene. This CDR3 comprises 16 residues. The CDR3 sequence is CASSPGGDRVSSPLHF.

This clonotype registers medium-sized by frequency. The V gene is TRBV6-5, the J gene TRBJ2-7; TCRdb indicates TRBD2, and absent DNA this call remains unverified. Germline assignment: CDR1 MNHEY and CDR2 SVGAGI. The length of the CDR3 is 14 residues. The CDR3 sequence is CASRRTSGGYEQYF.

J is TRBJ2-7 and V is TRBV7-2; TCRdb selects TRBD1, and the lack of DNA leaves this call unchecked. The CDR3 is 14 residues long. Germline V gene data show CDR1 as SGHTA and CDR2 as FQGNSA. CDR3 sequence: CASSLGTPRGEQYF.

The V gene is TRBV18, the J gene TRBJ2-7; TCRdb outputs TRBD1, but without DNA this stays unchecked. Per germline, CDR1 KGHSH and CDR2 LQKENI. CDR3 length equals 16 residues. The CDR3: CASSPRDRVGLYEQYF.

The V and J genes are TRBV6-5 and TRBJ2-2; with no DNA, the TCRdb D assignment of TRBD2 cannot be verified. Germline V lookup: CDR1 MNHEY, CDR2 SVGAGI. This CDR3 contains 14 residues. This CDR3 is CASSYGGTSGELFF.

This clonotype is called medium-sized (0.01 to 0.1%) based on its frequency. This rearrangement joins TRBV6-2 or TRBV6-3 to TRBJ2-2; as DNA is missing, the TRBD1 call by TCRdb cannot be tested. Germline CDR1 MNHEY, CDR2 SVGEGT. CDR3 length: 16 residues. The chain's CDR3 is CASRDRTGKNTGELFF.

Judged by frequency, this clonotype is medium-sized. This chain connects TRBV5-6 to TRBJ1-2. This CDR3 is 13 amino acids long. Germline assignment: CDR1 SGHDT and CDR2 YYEEEE. The CDR3 region is CASTTGINYGYTF. Looking up the rest from reference TRBV5-6 and TRBJ1-2 gives the full variable domain: DAGVTQSPTHLIKTRGQQVTLRCSPKSGHDTVSWYQQALGQGPQFIFQYYEEEERQRGNFPDRFSGHQFPNYSSELNVNALLLGDSALYLCASTTGINYGYTFGSGTRLTVV.